The 2 T cell receptor beta chains given below trace back to one sample, sequenced in a study of T cells expressing NK-cell markers. After re-calling the 5' RACE reads, TCRdb lists one entry per CDR3 protein, DNA absent. The ten most abundant clones cover about 0.4% of a sample with some 300,000 distinct CDR3 sequences. Sequencing was performed on blood T cells: a sorted CD56 or NKG2C T cell subset, CD4+ or CD8+ T cells, or bulk PBMC T cells (not recorded which). These receptor sequences come from a young man in good health.

This chain joins TRBV18 and TRBJ2-4; TCRdb gives TRBD1 as the D gene, but with no DNA this cannot be confirmed. Germline V gene sequence: CDR1 KGHSH, CDR2 LQKENI. CDR3 length equals 15 residues. The CDR3 reads CASSLGGSTKNIQYF.

CDR3: CAWRRAYEQYF. This chain uses TRBV30 with TRBJ2-7. The length of the CDR3 is 11 residues. The germline V gene has CDR1 GTSNPN and CDR2 SVGIG (reference sequence).